The 22 T cell receptor beta chains below were found in one sample sequenced in a study of cytomegalovirus exposure and HLA in healthy donors. The PCR was carried out with 60 Vbeta primers and 13 Jbeta primers. Some clones are missing from TCRdb's copy, which holds only in-frame ones; the method was immunoSEQ multiplex PCR. The sample gives 68,000 or so clones, around four fifths of which show up once; less than 5% is in the top ten. Material for sequencing was PBMCs. These receptors were obtained from a woman in her 30s in good health and CMV-seronegative.

This sequence joins TRBV7-2 and TRBJ2-5; possible D gene TRBD1, 7 bases. CDR1 is SGHTA, CDR2 FQGNSA, per germline. The length of the CDR3 is 16 residues. Trimming removed 4 bases at V and 1 base at J, with 16 bases between. CDR3 residues: CASSWGAGQIQETQYF. The DNA for the CDR3 is TGTGCCAGCAGCTGGGGGGCGGGACAGATCCAAGAGACCCAGTACTTC.

The genes are TRBV2 and TRBJ1-1; 9 bases line up with TRBD1. V shed 0 bases and J 5 bases; nucleotides not matched to a gene: 4. There are 15 residues in the CDR3. Germline values: CDR1 SNHLY, CDR2 FYNNEI. The CDR3 is CASSEATGGGTEAFF. In DNA form, the CDR3 reads TGTGCCAGCAGTGAAGCGACAGGGGGAGGAACTGAAGCTTTCTTT.

V and J are TRBV4-3 and TRBJ2-7; a weak D match, TRBD1 (5 bases). The V and J ends lost 2 bases and 1 base respectively, with 6 bases between them. The germline V gene encodes CDR1 LGHNA and CDR2 YSLEER. This CDR3 contains 13 residues. The CDR3: CASSQSGSYEQYF. The CDR3 bases are TGCGCCAGCAGCCAATCAGGGTCCTACGAGCAGTACTTC.

The chain carries TRBV30 and TRBJ2-7; the D gene is possibly TRBD2 (7 bases). V gave up 2 bases and J gave up 0 bases, with 11 bases separating them. Germline CDR1 GTSNPN, CDR2 SVGIG (reference sequence). This CDR3 has 14 amino acids. In nucleotides, the CDR3 is TGTGCCTGGAGTTTCGGGGGGCCCTCCTACGAGCAGTACTTC. Protein product: CAWSFGGPSYEQYF.

V and J are TRBV4-1 and TRBJ1-5, with D possibly being TRBD1 (6 bases). Germline V CDR1 and CDR2: MGHRA, YSYEKL. V dropped 0 bases and J dropped 0 bases, with 12 bases sitting between them. There are 17 residues in the CDR3. This chain's CDR3 is CASSQDSTGYSNQPQHF. The CDR3 DNA sequence: TGCGCCAGCAGCCAAGATAGCACAGGGTATAGCAATCAGCCCCAGCATTTT.

The V gene is TRBV2, the J gene TRBJ1-5; weak D call: TRBD1 (6 bases). CDR1 is SNHLY, CDR2 FYNNEI, per germline. This CDR3 comprises 13 residues. V lost 9 bases, J lost 7 bases, and 16 bases lay in between. CDR3 in amino acids: CASELTGDQPQHF. CDR3 nucleotide sequence: TGTGCCAGTGAACTGACAGGCGACCAGCCCCAGCATTTT.

This rearrangement joins TRBV6-1 to TRBJ2-1; possibly TRBD1 or TRBD2 for D (6 bases each). V lost 8 bases and J lost 3, with 17 bases in between. CDR3 length equals 15 residues. Germline loops: CDR1 MNHNS, CDR2 SASEGT. The CDR3 nucleotides read TGTGCCAGCGGTGGAGGGGACACGCTCTACAATGAGCAGTTCTTC. Translating it yields CASGGGDTLYNEQFF.

The chain joins TRBV21-1 to TRBJ2-7; the D call TRBD1 from the table was never checked on the DNA. TRBV21-1 corresponds to a pseudogene. The length of the CDR3 is 14 residues. This CDR3 reads CASSSKRGFYEQYF. Written as DNA, the CDR3 is TGTGCCAGCAGCTCCAAAAGGGGTTTCTACGAGCAGTACTTC.

This chain connects TRBV25-1 to TRBJ2-2, with D possibly being TRBD2 (5 bases). CDR1 MGHDK and CDR2 SYGVNS come from the germline V gene. V was trimmed by 3 bases and J by 8 bases, leaving 7 bases between them. This CDR3 region has 12 residues. The CDR3 loop reads CASSEAGGELFF. CDR3 bases: TGTGCCAGCAGTGAGGCGGGTGGGGAGCTGTTTTTT.

This rearrangement joins TRBV9 to TRBJ2-7, with 12 nucleotides matching TRBD1. Per germline, CDR1 SGDLS and CDR2 YYNGEE. V lost 4 bases to trimming and J lost 4 bases; unmatched junction nucleotides: 3. This CDR3 has 14 amino acids. CDR3 coding DNA: TGTGCCAGCAGCATGGGACAGGGGGCTTACGAGCAGTACTTC. Translating it yields CASSMGQGAYEQYF.

The J gene is TRBJ1-6, the V gene TRBV5-1; the D is unclear. The germline V and J ends were trimmed by 7 bases and 0 bases, with 14 bases remaining between them. This CDR3 is built from 16 residues. Germline V gene lookup returns CDR1 SGHRS and CDR2 YFSETQ. This chain's CDR3 is CASRVSGGSYNSPLHF. CDR3 nucleotides: TGCGCCAGCCGAGTGTCTGGAGGCTCCTATAATTCACCCCTCCACTTT.

In this sample, this clone turned up a few times. J is TRBJ1-1 and V is TRBV25-1; 9 bases map to TRBD1. V lost 2 bases, J lost 6 bases, and 16 bases stayed unmatched. CDR1 and CDR2 from the germline V gene are MGHDK and SYGVNS. There are 18 residues in the CDR3. The CDR3 here is CASSEGVDRTGEFPEAFF. CDR3 in DNA: TGTGCCAGCAGTGAAGGTGTAGATCGGACAGGGGAGTTCCCTGAAGCTTTCTTT.

This chain connects TRBV15 to TRBJ2-6, with a possible D match to TRBD1 (6 bases). The CDR3 has 18 residues. Germline V lookup: CDR1 LNHNV, CDR2 YYDKDF (reference sequence). V lost 1 base and J lost 0, with 13 bases in between. The DNA of the CDR3 is TGTGCCACCAGCAGAGGGGGGCGACGATACTCTGGGGCCAACGTCCTGACTTTC. Translating it yields CATSRGGRRYSGANVLTF.

The chain has TRBV30 and TRBJ1-5; 7 bases match TRBD1. Germline V gives CDR1 GTSNPN, CDR2 SVGIG (reference sequence). Trimming removed 1 base from V and 3 bases from J; junction bases left unmatched: 6. This CDR3 is 15 amino acids long. In DNA form, the CDR3 reads TGTGCCTGGAGTGCGACAGGGTTCTCCAATCAGCCCCAGCATTTT. Residues: CAWSATGFSNQPQHF.

This clone came up a few times. V is TRBV7-2 and J is TRBJ1-5; D remains ambiguous. V was shortened by 5 bases and J by 3 bases, with 5 bases between the two germline ends. Germline V lookup: CDR1 SGHTA, CDR2 FQGNSA. The CDR3 length is 12 residues. CDR3 bases: TGTGCCAGCAGCCTAAACAATCAGCCCCAGCATTTT. As protein: CASSLNNQPQHF.

V and J are TRBV18 and TRBJ2-7; the D is unclear. The CDR3 extends over 13 amino acids. Germline V gene data show CDR1 as KGHSH and CDR2 as LQKENI. The ends were cut back, 3 bases at V and 0 bases at J, with 6 bases in the middle. CDR3 in amino acids: CASSPRSSYEQYF. Written as DNA, the CDR3 is TGTGCCAGCTCACCCCGGAGCTCCTACGAGCAGTACTTC.

This chain joins TRBV11-2 and TRBJ1-5; TRBD1 is a possible D gene (6 bases). The germline V and J ends were trimmed by 0 bases and 6 bases, with 6 bases remaining between them. CDR1 is SGHAT and CDR2 is FQNNGV in the germline V gene. The CDR3 sequence is 13 residues long. CDR3 sequence reads: CASSLDRGQPQHF. CDR3 in DNA: TGTGCCAGCAGCTTAGACAGGGGTCAGCCCCAGCATTTT.

The rearrangement uses TRBV28 and TRBJ1-2, with TRBD1 as a possible D gene (5 bases). V lost 8 bases and J lost 6, with 22 bases in between. Germline lookup yields CDR1 MDHEN and CDR2 SYDVKM. CDR3 length equals 15 residues. CDR3 coding DNA: TGTGCCAGCGACTCAAGGACATTTAGGGGTCATGGCTACACCTTC. Protein sequence: CASDSRTFRGHGYTF.

The rearrangement links TRBV4-3 to TRBJ1-2, with D hard to call. This CDR3 is built from 13 residues. Germline V gene sequence: CDR1 LGHNA, CDR2 YSLEER. The V end was cut by 3 bases, the J end by 0 bases, with 5 bases between. Written as DNA, the CDR3 is TGCGCCAGCAGCCACTACGCTAACTATGGCTACACCTTC. Translation: CASSHYANYGYTF.

The chain links TRBV7-9 to TRBJ1-2; tentatively, D is TRBD1 (5 bases). CDR3 length: 16 amino acids. Germline V gene data show CDR1 as SEHNR and CDR2 as FQNEAQ (reference sequence). V lost 2 bases to trimming and J lost 1 base, with 14 bases between them. CDR3 amino acids: CASSLSPRGGNYGYTF. The CDR3 nucleotides are TGTGCCAGCAGCTTATCCCCGAGGGGAGGTAACTATGGCTACACCTTC.

The chain carries TRBV30 and TRBJ1-2; no definite D call. Trimming removed 5 bases from V and 8 bases from J, with 21 bases in between. Germline loops: CDR1 GTSNPN, CDR2 SVGIG (reference sequence). The CDR3 sequence is 14 residues long. The CDR3 reads CAWGKGRWGGGYTF. CDR3 nucleotides: TGTGCCTGGGGGAAGGGCAGGTGGGGAGGAGGCTACACCTTC.

The V gene is TRBV30, the J gene TRBJ1-5, with 12 nucleotides matching TRBD1. CDR3 length equals 14 residues. Germline CDR1 and CDR2: GTSNPN and SVGIG (reference sequence). V shed 4 bases, J shed 6 bases, and the junction held 4 bases outside the gene matches. The CDR3 reads CAWMGQGAGQPQHF. DNA for the CDR3: TGTGCCTGGATGGGACAGGGGGCGGGTCAGCCCCAGCATTTT.